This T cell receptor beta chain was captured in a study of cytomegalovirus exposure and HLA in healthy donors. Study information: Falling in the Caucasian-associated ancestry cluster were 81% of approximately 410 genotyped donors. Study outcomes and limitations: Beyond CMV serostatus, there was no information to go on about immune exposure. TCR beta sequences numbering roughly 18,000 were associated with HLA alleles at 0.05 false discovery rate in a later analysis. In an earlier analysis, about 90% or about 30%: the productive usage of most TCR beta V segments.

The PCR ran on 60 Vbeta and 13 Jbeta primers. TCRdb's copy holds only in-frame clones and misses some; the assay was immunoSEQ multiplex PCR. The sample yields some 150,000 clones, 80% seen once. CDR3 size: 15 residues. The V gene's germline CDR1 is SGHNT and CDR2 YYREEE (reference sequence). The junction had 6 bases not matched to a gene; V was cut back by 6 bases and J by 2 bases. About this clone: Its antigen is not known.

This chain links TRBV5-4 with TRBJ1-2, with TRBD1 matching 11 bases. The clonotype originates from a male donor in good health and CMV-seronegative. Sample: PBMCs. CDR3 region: CASISRDRGNYGYTF. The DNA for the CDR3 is TGTGCCAGCATCAGCCGGGACAGGGGGAACTATGGCTACACCTTC.